The following is a TCR beta chain sequence with its context. Its antigen is not known. With 1 base clipped from V and 3 bases from J, the junction kept 0 bases outside the gene matches. This CDR3 has 13 residues. Per the germline V gene, CDR1 is SGHRS and CDR2 is YFSETQ. These data are taken from a study of T cell responses to AZD1222 COVID-19 vaccine. Assay used: immunoSEQ multiplex PCR; TCRdb lists only in-frame clones, some missing. The sample holds tens of thousands of clones; roughly 80% are singletons and the top ten take about 26%. Whole-study results and caveats: White British donors predominated, females outnumbered males, and clonal diversity was possibly underestimated.

This receptor was identified in an adult who received the MenACWY meningococcal vaccine as a control. Sequences were derived from peripheral blood, sampled 28 days after the second dose of the MenACWY control vaccine. This sequence joins TRBV5-1 and TRBJ2-7; TRBD1 matches 8 bases. The CDR3 DNA follows: TGCGCCAGCAGCTTGACAGGGGGCTACGAGCAGTACTTC. Translation: CASSLTGGYEQYF.